This T cell receptor (beta chain) was sequenced for a study of radiotherapy plus CTLA-4 blockade in lung cancer. This CDR3 contains 12 residues. CDR1 and CDR2 from the germline V gene are MNHNS and SASEGT. Trimming removed 6 bases at V and 4 bases at J, with 8 bases between. Each patient with chemo-refractory metastatic non-small-cell lung cancer was treated with focal radiation plus CTLA-4 blockade using ipilimumab. Produced via immunoSEQ multiplex PCR; TCRdb's table is partial and in-frame only. This sample yields tens of thousands of clones, of which around four fifths are seen a single time; 7% to 8% belongs to the top ten.

This receptor was obtained from a human donor with non-small cell lung cancer who had a complete response to radiotherapy plus ipilimumab. The sequences come from peripheral blood, collected from a patient treated with radiotherapy plus ipilimumab. The rearrangement uses TRBV6-1 and TRBJ2-3, with unresolved D. The CDR3, as DNA: TGTGCCAGCAGCCCCCGGCCAGATACGCAGTATTTT. Its protein product is CASSPRPDTQYF.